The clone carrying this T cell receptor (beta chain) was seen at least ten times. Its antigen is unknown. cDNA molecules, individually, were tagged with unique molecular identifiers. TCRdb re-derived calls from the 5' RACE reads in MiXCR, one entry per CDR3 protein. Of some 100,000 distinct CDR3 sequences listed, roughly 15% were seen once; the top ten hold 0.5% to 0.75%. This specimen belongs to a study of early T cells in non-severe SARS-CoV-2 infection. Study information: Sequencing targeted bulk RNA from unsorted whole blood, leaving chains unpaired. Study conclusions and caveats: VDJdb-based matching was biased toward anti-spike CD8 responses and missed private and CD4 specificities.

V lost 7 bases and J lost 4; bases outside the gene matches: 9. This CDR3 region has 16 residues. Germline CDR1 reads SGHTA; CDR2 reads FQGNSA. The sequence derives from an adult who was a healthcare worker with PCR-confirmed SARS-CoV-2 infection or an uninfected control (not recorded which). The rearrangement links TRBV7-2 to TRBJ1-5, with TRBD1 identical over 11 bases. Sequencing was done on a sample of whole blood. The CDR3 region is CASTHWTGGQNQPQHF. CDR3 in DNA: TGTGCCAGCACCCATTGGACAGGGGGCCAGAATCAGCCCCAGCATTTT.